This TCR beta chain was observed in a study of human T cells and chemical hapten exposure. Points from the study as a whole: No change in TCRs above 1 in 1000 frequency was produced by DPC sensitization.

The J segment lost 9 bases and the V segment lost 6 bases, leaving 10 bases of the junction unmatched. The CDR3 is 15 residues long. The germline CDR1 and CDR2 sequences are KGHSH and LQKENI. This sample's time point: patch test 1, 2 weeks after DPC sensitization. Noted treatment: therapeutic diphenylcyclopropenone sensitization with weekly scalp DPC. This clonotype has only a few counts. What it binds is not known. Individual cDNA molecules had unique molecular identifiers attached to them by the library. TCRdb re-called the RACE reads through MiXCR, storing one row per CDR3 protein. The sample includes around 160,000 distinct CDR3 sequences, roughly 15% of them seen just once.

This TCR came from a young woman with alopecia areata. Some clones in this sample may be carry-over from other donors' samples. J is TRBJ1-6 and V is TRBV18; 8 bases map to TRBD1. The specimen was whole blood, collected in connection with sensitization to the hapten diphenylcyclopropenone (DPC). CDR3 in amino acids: CASSPTDRGFSPLHF. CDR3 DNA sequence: TGTGCCAGCTCCCCAACCGACAGGGGCTTTTCACCCCTCCACTTT.